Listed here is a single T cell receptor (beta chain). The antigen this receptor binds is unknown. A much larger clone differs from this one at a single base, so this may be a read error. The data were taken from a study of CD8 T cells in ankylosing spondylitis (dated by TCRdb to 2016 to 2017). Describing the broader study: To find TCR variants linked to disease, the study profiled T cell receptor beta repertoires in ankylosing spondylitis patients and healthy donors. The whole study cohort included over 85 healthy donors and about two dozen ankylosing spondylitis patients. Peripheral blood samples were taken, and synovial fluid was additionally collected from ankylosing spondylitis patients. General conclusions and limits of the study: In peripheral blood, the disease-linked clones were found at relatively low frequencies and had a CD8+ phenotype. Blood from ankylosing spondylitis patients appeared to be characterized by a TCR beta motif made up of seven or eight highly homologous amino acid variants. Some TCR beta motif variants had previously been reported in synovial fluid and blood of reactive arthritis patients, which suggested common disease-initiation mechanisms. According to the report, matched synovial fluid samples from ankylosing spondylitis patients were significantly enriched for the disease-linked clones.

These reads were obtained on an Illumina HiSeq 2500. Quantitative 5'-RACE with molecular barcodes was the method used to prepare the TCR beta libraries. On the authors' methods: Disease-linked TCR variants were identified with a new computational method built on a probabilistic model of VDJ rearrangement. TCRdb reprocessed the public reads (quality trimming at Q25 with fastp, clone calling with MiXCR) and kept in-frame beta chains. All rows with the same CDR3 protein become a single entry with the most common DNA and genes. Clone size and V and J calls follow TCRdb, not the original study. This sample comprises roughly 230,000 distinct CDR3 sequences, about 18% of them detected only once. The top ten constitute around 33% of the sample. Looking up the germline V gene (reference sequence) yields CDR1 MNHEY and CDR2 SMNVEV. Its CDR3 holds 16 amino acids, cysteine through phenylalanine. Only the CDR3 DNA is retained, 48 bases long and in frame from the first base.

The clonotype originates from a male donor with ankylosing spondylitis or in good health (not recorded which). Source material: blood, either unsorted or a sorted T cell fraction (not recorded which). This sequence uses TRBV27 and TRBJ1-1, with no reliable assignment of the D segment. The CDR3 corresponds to CACSLFPSPQNTEAFF. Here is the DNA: TGTGCCTGCAGTTTGTTTCCGAGCCCTCAGAACACTGAAGCTTTCTTT.